Given below is one TCR beta chain in context. Its antigen is unknown. Each single cDNA molecule received a unique molecular identifier. TCRdb independently ran MiXCR on the 5' RACE reads; one entry per CDR3 protein. The sample has 70,000 to 95,000 distinct CDR3 sequences, about 16% seen once. This sample was taken from a study of early T cells in non-severe SARS-CoV-2 infection. About the research overall: Investigators sequenced bulk RNA drawn from unsorted whole blood, and chains remained unpaired.

Notes on the study in general: Sequences matched to VDJdb favored anti-spike CD8 responses, while private and CD4 specificities were missed.

This clonotype was obtained from an adult who was a healthcare worker with PCR-confirmed SARS-CoV-2 infection or an uninfected control (not recorded which). Material: whole blood.

The CDR3 nucleotides read TGTGCCAGCAGCTCGAAACAGGGTAGTCCCAAAAACATTCAGTACTTC. Translated: CASSSKQGSPKNIQYF. V gene TRBV11-1 combines with J gene TRBJ2-4; tentatively, D is TRBD1 (6 bases). The CDR3 extends over 16 amino acids. Germline CDR1 is SGHAT and CDR2 is FQDESV (reference sequence). V lost 4 bases, J lost 2 bases, and 15 bases lay in between.